The T cell receptor (beta chain) under discussion was sequenced for a study of vaccination and CD4 T cells after COVID-19. Overall study: From HCoV-229E, HCoV-OC43, HCoV-NL63 and SARS-CoV-2, overlapping spike peptides were used to stimulate the cells.

V was cut by 5 bases and J by 5 bases, with 13 bases left in between. CDR3 length equals 14 residues. CDR1 LNHNV and CDR2 YYDKDF come from the germline V gene (reference sequence). Sequencing of DNA taken from cultured CD4+ T cells relied on the Oncomine TCR Beta short-read assay. The source of extracted genomic DNA was cultured CD4+ T cells. TCRdb re-derived calls from the PCR reads in MiXCR, one entry per CDR3 protein. The data hold several thousand distinct CDR3 sequences, with 36% observed a single time. Treatment indicated: roughly ten-day PBMC culture with coronavirus spike peptide pools or control peptides (ViraFEST assay). It was before the COVID-19 pandemic (2011-2018) that the unexposed donor's CD4+ T cells were collected. Following expansion of antigen-specific T cells with peptide pools, ViraFEST then sequenced TCRs. It was with around 9.6 IU/ml IL-2 and roughly 9.4 ug/ml peptide pools that about 2 million PBMCs per well were cultured.

By its share, this clonotype is medium-sized. The antigen is undetermined. The V and J genes are TRBV15 and TRBJ1-5; D call uncertain. The TCR sequence derives from a human donor in good health. Source material: CD4+ T cells from blood, cultured in vitro. CDR3: CATSGGNGHQPQHF. CDR3 DNA: TGTGCCACCAGCGGTGGGAACGGCCATCAGCCCCAGCATTTT.